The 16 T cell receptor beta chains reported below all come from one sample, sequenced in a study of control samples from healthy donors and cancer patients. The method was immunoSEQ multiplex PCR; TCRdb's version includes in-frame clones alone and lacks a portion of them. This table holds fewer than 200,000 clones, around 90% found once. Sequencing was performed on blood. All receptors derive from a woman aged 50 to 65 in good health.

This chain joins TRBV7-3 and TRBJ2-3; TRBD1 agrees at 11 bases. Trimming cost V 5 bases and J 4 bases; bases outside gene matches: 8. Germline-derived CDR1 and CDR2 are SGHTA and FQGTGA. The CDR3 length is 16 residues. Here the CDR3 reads CASSPGTGGPADTQYF. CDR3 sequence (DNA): TGTGCCAGCAGCCCGGGGACAGGGGGGCCCGCAGATACGCAGTATTTT.

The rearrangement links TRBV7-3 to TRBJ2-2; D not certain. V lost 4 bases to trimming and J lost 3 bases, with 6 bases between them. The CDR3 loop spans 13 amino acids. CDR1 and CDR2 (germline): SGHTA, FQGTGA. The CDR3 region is CASSYMDTGELFF. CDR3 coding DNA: TGTGCCAGCAGCTATATGGACACCGGGGAGCTGTTTTTT.

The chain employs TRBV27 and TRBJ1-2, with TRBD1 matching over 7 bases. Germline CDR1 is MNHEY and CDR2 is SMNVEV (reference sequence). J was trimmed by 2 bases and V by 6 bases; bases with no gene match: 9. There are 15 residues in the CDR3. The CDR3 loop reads CASRETRTGNYGYTF. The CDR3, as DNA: TGTGCCAGCAGGGAAACAAGGACAGGAAACTATGGCTACACCTTC.

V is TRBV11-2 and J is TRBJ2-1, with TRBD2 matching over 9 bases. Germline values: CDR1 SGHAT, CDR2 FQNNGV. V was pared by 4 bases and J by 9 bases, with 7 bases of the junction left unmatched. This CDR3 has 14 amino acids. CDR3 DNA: TGTGCCAGCAGCTACTGGGGACTAGCCATTGAGCAGTTCTTC. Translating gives CASSYWGLAIEQFF.

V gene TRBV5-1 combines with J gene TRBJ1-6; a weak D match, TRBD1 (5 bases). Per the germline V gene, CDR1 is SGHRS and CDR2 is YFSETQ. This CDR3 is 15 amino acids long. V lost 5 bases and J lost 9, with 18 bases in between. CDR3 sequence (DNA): TGCGCCAGCAGTATGAAGGGGCAGGGCGGTTCACCCCTCCACTTT. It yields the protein CASSMKGQGGSPLHF.

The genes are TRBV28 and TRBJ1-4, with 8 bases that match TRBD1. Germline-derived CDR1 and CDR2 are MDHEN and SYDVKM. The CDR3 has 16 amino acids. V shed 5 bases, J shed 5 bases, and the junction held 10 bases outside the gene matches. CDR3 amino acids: CASSPFPGTGNEKLFF. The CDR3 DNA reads TGTGCCAGCAGTCCTTTCCCGGGGACAGGAAATGAAAAACTGTTTTTT.

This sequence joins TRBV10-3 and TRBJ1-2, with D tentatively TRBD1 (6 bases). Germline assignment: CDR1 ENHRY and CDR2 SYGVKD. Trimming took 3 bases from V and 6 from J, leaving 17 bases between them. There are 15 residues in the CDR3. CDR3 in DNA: TGTGCCATCAGTGATCCGGACAGTCCACGGCATGGCTACACCTTC. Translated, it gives CAISDPDSPRHGYTF.

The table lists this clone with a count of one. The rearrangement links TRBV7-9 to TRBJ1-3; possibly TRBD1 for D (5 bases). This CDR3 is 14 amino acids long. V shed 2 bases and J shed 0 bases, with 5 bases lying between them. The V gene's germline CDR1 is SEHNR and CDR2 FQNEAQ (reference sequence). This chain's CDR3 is CASSLTGSGNTIYF. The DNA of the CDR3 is TGTGCCAGCAGCTTAACAGGCTCTGGAAACACCATATATTTT. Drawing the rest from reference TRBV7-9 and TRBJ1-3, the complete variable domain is DTGVSQNPRHKITKRGQNVTFRCDPISEHNRLYWYRQTLGQGPEFLTYFQNEAQLEKSRLLSDRFSAERPKGSFSTLEIQRTEQGDSAMYLCASSLTGSGNTIYFGEGSWLTVV.

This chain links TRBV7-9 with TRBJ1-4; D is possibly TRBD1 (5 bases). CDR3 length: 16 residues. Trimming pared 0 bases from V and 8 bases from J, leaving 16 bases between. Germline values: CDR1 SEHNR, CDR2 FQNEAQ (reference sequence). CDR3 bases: TGTGCCAGCAGCTTAGCTTCGGGGACTGGCTCGGAAAAACTGTTTTTT. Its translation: CASSLASGTGSEKLFF.

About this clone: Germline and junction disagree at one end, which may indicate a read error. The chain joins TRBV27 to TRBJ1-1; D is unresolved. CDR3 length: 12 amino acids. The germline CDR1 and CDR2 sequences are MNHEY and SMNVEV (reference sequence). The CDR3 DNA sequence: TGTGCCAGTAGTTCGGGGTTCCCTGAAGCTTTCTTT. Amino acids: CASSSGFPEAFF.

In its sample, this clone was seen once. The CDR3 nucleotides read TGTGCCAGCTCACCCGGACAGGGAACGAATTCACCCCTCCACTTT. This gives the protein CASSPGQGTNSPLHF. V gene TRBV18 combines with J gene TRBJ1-6, with 8 bases identical to TRBD1. The CDR3 consists of 15 residues. V lost 3 bases, J lost 7 bases, and 5 bases stayed unmatched. Per the germline V gene, CDR1 is KGHSH and CDR2 is LQKENI.

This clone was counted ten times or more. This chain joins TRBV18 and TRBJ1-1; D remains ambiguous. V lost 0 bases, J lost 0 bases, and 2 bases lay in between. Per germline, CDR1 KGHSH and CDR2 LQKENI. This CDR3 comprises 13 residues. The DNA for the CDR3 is TGTGCCAGCTCACCACCGGTGAACACTGAAGCTTTCTTT. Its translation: CASSPPVNTEAFF.

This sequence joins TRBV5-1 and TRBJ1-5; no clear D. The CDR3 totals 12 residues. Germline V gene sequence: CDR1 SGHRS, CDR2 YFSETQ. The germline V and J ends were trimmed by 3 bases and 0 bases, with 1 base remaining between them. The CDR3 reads CASSYSNQPQHF. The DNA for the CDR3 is TGCGCCAGCAGCTATAGCAATCAGCCCCAGCATTTT.

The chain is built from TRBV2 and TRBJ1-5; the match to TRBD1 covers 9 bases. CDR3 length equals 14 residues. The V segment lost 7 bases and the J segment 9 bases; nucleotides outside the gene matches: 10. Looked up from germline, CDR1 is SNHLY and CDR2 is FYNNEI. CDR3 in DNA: TGTGCCAGCACGGGACAGGGTGGAATTGGGCCCCAGCATTTT. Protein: CASTGQGGIGPQHF.

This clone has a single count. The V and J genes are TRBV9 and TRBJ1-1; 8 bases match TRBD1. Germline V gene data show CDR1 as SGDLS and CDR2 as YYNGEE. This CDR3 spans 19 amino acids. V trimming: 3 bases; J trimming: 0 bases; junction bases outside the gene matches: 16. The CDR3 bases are TGTGCCAGCAGCGGAGGGTCCGACAGGGGTTGGGGAATGAACACTGAAGCTTTCTTT. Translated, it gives CASSGGSDRGWGMNTEAFF.

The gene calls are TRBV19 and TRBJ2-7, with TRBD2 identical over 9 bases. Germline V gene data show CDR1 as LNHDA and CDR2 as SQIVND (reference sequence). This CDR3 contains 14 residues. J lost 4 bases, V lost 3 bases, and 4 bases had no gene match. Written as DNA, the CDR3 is TGTGCCAGTAGTATGGGCGGGGGGGAATACGAGCAGTACTTC. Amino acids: CASSMGGGEYEQYF.